Listed below are T cell receptor beta chains from one sample, sequenced in a study of cytomegalovirus exposure and HLA in healthy donors. TCRdb's copy holds only in-frame clones and misses some; the assay was immunoSEQ multiplex PCR. This specimen shows 55,000 to 85,000 clones; the ten leading clones hold about 3.8%. The sample was PBMCs. All receptors come from a female donor in good health and CMV-seropositive. Both conserved end residues are part of each CDR3. Each record gives: J gene, D gene, V gene, CDR3 protein, CDR3 DNA. D genes are given only for firm matches.

>TRBJ2-5|NA|TRBV18
CASSPPSRALETQYF
TGTGCCAGCTCACCACCGTCCAGGGCCCTAGAGACCCAGTACTTC
>TRBJ2-1|TRBD2|TRBV7-2
CASTFSSGSSYNEQFF
TGTGCCAGCACTTTCTCTAGCGGGAGCTCCTACAATGAGCAGTTCTTC
>TRBJ2-7|NA|TRBV10-3
CAIRAKTDTYEQYF
TGTGCCATCAGAGCAAAGACGGACACCTACGAGCAGTACTTC
>TRBJ1-2|TRBD1|TRBV10-3
CAISSGGYGYTF
TGTGCCATCAGTTCAGGGGGCTATGGCTACACCTTC
>TRBJ1-1|NA|TRBV13
CASSSRYAEAFF
TGTGCCAGCAGCTCTCGCTATGCTGAAGCTTTCTTT
>TRBJ2-7|NA|TRBV10-1
CASSEVGPPSYEQYF
TGCGCCAGCAGTGAGGTTGGCCCCCCCAGTTACGAGCAGTACTTC
>TRBJ2-7|TRBD2|TRBV19
CASSLRSGSPYEQYF
TGTGCCAGTAGCTTACGTAGCGGGAGTCCCTACGAGCAGTACTTC
>TRBJ1-1|NA|TRBV19
CASRGGNTEAFF
TGTGCCAGTAGAGGGGGGAACACTGAAGCTTTCTTT
>TRBJ2-7|TRBD2|TRBV28
CASNHAGGDSYEQYF
TGTGCCAGCAACCACGCGGGAGGGGACTCCTACGAGCAGTACTTC
>TRBJ2-5|TRBD2|TRBV14
CASSQGLAGGSAGETQYF
TGTGCCAGCAGCCAAGGTTTAGCGGGGGGCAGTGCGGGAGAGACCCAGTACTTC
>TRBJ1-5|NA|TRBV4-3
CASSQDTGTPNQPQHF
TGCGCCAGCAGCCAAGATACAGGGACCCCCAATCAGCCCCAGCATTTT
>TRBJ2-4|TRBD2|TRBV4-1
CASIDNGGTSGLDIAKNIQYF
TGCGCCAGCATCGACAATGGTGGGACTAGCGGGCTGGATATAGCCAAAAACATTCAGTACTTC
>TRBJ1-3|NA|TRBV5-1
CASSSNVGAGNTIYF
TGCGCCAGCAGCTCCAACGTAGGGGCTGGAAACACCATATATTTT
>TRBJ2-6|NA|TRBV19
CASSTHRAGANVLTF
TGTGCCAGTAGTACCCACAGGGCTGGGGCCAACGTCCTGACTTTC
>TRBJ2-2|TRBD2|TRBV9
CASSPRGLALDPNTGELFF
TGTGCCAGCAGCCCAAGGGGACTAGCACTTGATCCGAACACCGGGGAGCTGTTTTTT
>TRBJ1-5|NA|TRBV5-6
CASSWGGDSNQPQHF
TGTGCCAGCAGCTGGGGAGGAGATAGCAATCAGCCCCAGCATTTT
>TRBJ1-1|NA|TRBV29-1
CRVTGTEAFF
TGCAGAGTTACGGGCACTGAAGCTTTCTTT
>TRBJ2-3|NA|TRBV28
CASRPVVGHTDTQYF
TGTGCCAGCAGGCCAGTGGTGGGGCACACAGATACGCAGTATTTT
>TRBJ1-4|TRBD1|TRBV6-5
CASSRTGGNEKLFF
TGTGCCAGCAGTCGGACAGGGGGGAATGAAAAACTGTTTTTT
>TRBJ2-7|NA|TRBV27
CASSLSPLLVGHEQYF
TGTGCCAGCAGTTTAAGCCCACTACTAGTGGGCCACGAGCAGTACTTC
>TRBJ2-3|TRBD2|TRBV18
CASSVSSGRATDTQYF
TGTGCCAGCTCAGTTTCTAGCGGGAGGGCTACAGATACGCAGTATTTT
>TRBJ2-1|TRBD2|TRBV7-2
CASSLTSGRGGNEQFF
TGTGCCAGCAGCTTAACTAGCGGGAGGGGTGGCAATGAGCAGTTCTTC
>TRBJ2-3|NA|TRBV9
CASSVGGGHEDTQYF
TGTGCCAGCAGCGTAGGGGGGGGACACGAGGATACGCAGTATTTT
>TRBJ2-5|NA|TRBV14
CASSQRKLRSLYQETQYF
TGTGCCAGCAGCCAACGCAAACTCCGGAGCCTTTACCAAGAGACCCAGTACTTC
>TRBJ1-1|TRBD1|TRBV6-1
CASSDHGGQTEAFF
TGTGCCAGCAGTGACCATGGGGGACAGACTGAAGCTTTCTTT
>TRBJ1-4|NA|TRBV6-5
CASSYSGHPNEKLFF
TGTGCCAGCAGTTACTCGGGACACCCTAATGAAAAACTGTTTTTT
>TRBJ1-3|NA|TRBV7-8
CASSIERGSGNTIYF
TGTGCCAGCAGCATCGAAAGGGGATCTGGAAACACCATATATTTT
>TRBJ2-1|TRBD2|TRBV9
CASSAGTLAGLYNEQFF
TGTGCCAGCAGCGCAGGGACACTAGCGGGGCTCTACAATGAGCAGTTCTTC
>TRBJ1-1|NA|TRBV11-2
CASSLPARGGGEAFF
TGTGCCAGCAGCTTACCGGCAAGGGGCGGCGGTGAAGCTTTCTTT